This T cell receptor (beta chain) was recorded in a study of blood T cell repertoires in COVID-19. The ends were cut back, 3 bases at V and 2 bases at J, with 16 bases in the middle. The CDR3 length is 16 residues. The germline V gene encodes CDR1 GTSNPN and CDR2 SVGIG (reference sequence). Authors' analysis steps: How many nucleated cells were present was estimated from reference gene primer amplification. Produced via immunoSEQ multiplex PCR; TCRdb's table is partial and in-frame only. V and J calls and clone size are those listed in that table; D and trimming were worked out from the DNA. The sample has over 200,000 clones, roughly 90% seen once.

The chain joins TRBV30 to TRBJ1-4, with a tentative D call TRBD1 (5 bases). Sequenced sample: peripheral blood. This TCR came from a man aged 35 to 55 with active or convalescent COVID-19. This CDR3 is CAWSPGVGATNEKLFF. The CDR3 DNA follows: TGTGCCTGGAGCCCCGGAGTAGGGGCGACTAATGAAAAACTGTTTTTT.